This T cell receptor (beta chain) was observed in a study of blood T cell repertoires in COVID-19. Turning to the study itself: In Cohort 3, a recovered donor had either two negative PCRs, clearance, or symptom resolution. The analysed material was cDNA or gDNA that came from T cells, B-cell-depleted T cells, or PBMCs.

In the authors' workflow: Amplifying reference gene primers gave estimates of nucleated cell counts. Profiling relied on immunoSEQ multiplex PCR, and the TCRdb table lists in-frame clones only, not all of them. Clone size and V and J calls were adopted from that table, with D and trimming inferred from the DNA. The repertoire includes 330,000 or so clones, 70% to 90% of them detected once, and approximately 1.9% sits in the top ten. Across about two dozen US areas, participants ranged in age from 18 to 89 years. This clone turned up a few times. The CDR3 runs 14 residues. V shed 9 bases and J shed 2 bases, with 14 bases lying between them. Germline CDR1 and CDR2: MDHEN and SYDVKM.

The chain carries TRBV28 and TRBJ1-3; D gene uncertain. This sequence originates from a man between 40 and 49 years old in a cohort exposed to, infected with or recovered from COVID-19 (not recorded which). Material for sequencing was PBMCs or T cells enriched from blood (not recorded which). CDR3 region: CASTRVTAGNTIYF. The CDR3 DNA reads as TGTGCCAGTACCCGGGTCACGGCTGGAAACACCATATATTTT.